This T cell receptor (beta chain) comes out of a study of T cell repertoires in cytomegalovirus infection. Study in general: Researchers turned to recently identified HLA-C-restricted CMV epitopes as well as well-studied HLA-B-restricted ones. It can be stated that public TCR beta signatures indicated CMV infection as well as a matching HLA type.

This CDR3 is 17 amino acids long. Looked up from germline, CDR1 is LNHDA and CDR2 is SQIVND (reference sequence). V was pared by 3 bases and J by 0 bases, with 18 bases between. Study-wide points: Identification of carriers of CMV plus the relevant HLA was performed using cumulative public TCR beta family frequency. CMV-specific HLA-C-restricted TCR beta clonotypes dominated the ex vivo response.

TCRdb reprocessed the reads with MiXCR, giving one entry per CDR3 protein. The profile covers 750,000 to 900,000 distinct CDR3 sequences, with approximately 32% appearing a single time and around 14% taken by the ten largest. Concerning this clonotype itself: Its antigen is unidentified.

The chain recombines TRBV19 with TRBJ2-7; no reliable D call. Sample: cultured CD8+ T cells from PBMCs, taken from culture after CMV antigen stimulation. The receptor's source is a human donor in good health (CMV status not recorded). Some clones in this sample may be carry-over from other donors' samples. The CDR3 spells CASSMPPWGQSSYEQYV. The DNA of the CDR3 is TGTGCCAGTAGTATGCCCCCCTGGGGTCAAAGCTCCTACGAGCAGTACGTC.